One sample yielded the 19 T cell receptor beta chains listed below, sequenced in a study of cytomegalovirus exposure and HLA in healthy donors. PCR primers comprised 60 Vbeta and 13 Jbeta primers. TCRdb's copy holds only in-frame clones and misses some; the assay was immunoSEQ multiplex PCR. There are 160,000 or so clones in the sample; around 80% occur only once, and 2.1% lies in the top ten. The sequencing input was PBMCs. Receptor source: a man aged 35 to 55 in good health and CMV-seronegative.

This clone was counted a few times. As DNA, the CDR3 is TGTGCCAGCAGTTTAGGGGAAGGGGGATACGAGCAGTACTTC. This codes for CASSLGEGGYEQYF. V gene TRBV27 combines with J gene TRBJ2-7; D might be TRBD1 (6 bases). The CDR3 totals 14 residues. V lost 2 bases to trimming and J lost 4 bases, with 12 bases between them. The V gene's germline CDR1 is MNHEY and CDR2 SMNVEV (reference sequence).

CDR3 coding DNA: TGTGCCAGCAGCCATCAATGGGGCAGGGATCGCGATGAGCAGTTCTTC. Its translation: CASSHQWGRDRDEQFF. V and J are TRBV14 and TRBJ2-1; the D gene is possibly TRBD1 (5 bases). This CDR3 comprises 16 residues. Per the germline V gene, CDR1 is SGHDN and CDR2 is FVKESK. The V gene lost 3 bases and the J gene lost 8 bases, with 20 bases spanning the gap.

V and J are TRBV10-3 and TRBJ2-1; 11 bases match TRBD2. V was clipped by 3 bases and J by 1 base; unmatched bases: 5. The CDR3 is 17 amino acids. Germline V CDR1 and CDR2: ENHRY, SYGVKD. The CDR3 nucleotides read TGTGCCATCAGTGACCCCACTAGCGGGAGTTCCTACAATGAGCAGTTCTTC. This encodes CAISDPTSGSSYNEQFF.

V usage is TRBV9 and J usage is TRBJ2-2, with 8 bases that match TRBD2. CDR1 SGDLS and CDR2 YYNGEE come from the germline V gene. The V gene end was trimmed by 0 bases and the J gene end by 5 bases; junction bases not matched to a gene: 6. CDR3 length equals 16 residues. CDR3 DNA sequence: TGTGCCAGCAGCGTAGAAGCGGGAGTAGGAACCGGGGAGCTGTTTTTT. It codes for CASSVEAGVGTGELFF.

The chain has TRBV28 and TRBJ2-2; 7 positions match TRBD2. The CDR3 loop spans 15 amino acids. Germline V gene lookup returns CDR1 MDHEN and CDR2 SYDVKM. J lost 4 bases, V lost 7 bases, and 9 bases had no gene match. CDR3 DNA sequence: TGTGCCAGCATTCTAGGCGGGAGTGGCACCGGGGAGCTGTTTTTT. Translated, it gives CASILGGSGTGELFF.

This clone was detected a few times. V gene TRBV6-1 combines with J gene TRBJ2-3, with D maybe TRBD2 (7 bases). V lost 5 bases and J 5 bases, leaving 17 bases between the germline ends. CDR1 is MNHNS, CDR2 SASEGT, per germline. CDR3 length equals 15 residues. DNA of the CDR3: TGTGCCAGCAGTCTCTCCGGGGGGCATGGAGATACGCAGTATTTT. It encodes CASSLSGGHGDTQYF.

The chain couples TRBV7-8 to TRBJ2-7; TRBD2 matches 10 bases. Germline V gene lookup returns CDR1 SGHVS and CDR2 FQNEAQ. This CDR3 spans 15 amino acids. V shed 3 bases and J 5 bases; nucleotides not matched to a gene: 7. For the CDR3, the DNA is TGTGCCAGCAGCTTGATACTAGCGGGAACCAACGAGCAGTACTTC. It encodes CASSLILAGTNEQYF.

This clone was detected only once. This sequence joins TRBV5-6 and TRBJ2-7; TRBD2 matches 8 bases. Germline loops: CDR1 SGHDT, CDR2 YYEEEE. This CDR3 region has 15 residues. The trim removed 4 bases at V and 6 bases at J, leaving 12 bases unmatched. The CDR3 spells CASSPTGLDGVEQYF. The DNA of the CDR3 is TGTGCCAGCAGCCCGACGGGACTAGATGGGGTCGAGCAGTACTTC.

The gene calls are TRBV5-6 and TRBJ1-2; 7 positions match TRBD1. There are 13 residues in the CDR3. V dropped 6 bases and J dropped 4; count of bases not matched to a gene: 6. The V gene's germline CDR1 is SGHDT and CDR2 YYEEEE. The CDR3 spells CASTPGQSYGYTF. For the CDR3, the DNA is TGTGCCAGCACCCCGGGACAGTCCTATGGCTACACCTTC.

This chain uses TRBV27 with TRBJ1-2; 7 nucleotides line up with TRBD1. Losses at the gene ends were 0 bases for V and 7 bases for J; bases not matched to a gene: 11. The CDR3 is 16 residues long. CDR1 is MNHEY and CDR2 is SMNVEV in the germline V gene (reference sequence). CDR3 coding DNA: TGTGCCAGCAGTTTATCCTGGGATACAGGGGTGTCTGGCTACACCTTC. Translation gives CASSLSWDTGVSGYTF.

This clone was found once. The chain employs TRBV29-1 and TRBJ1-1, with D maybe TRBD1 (6 bases). This CDR3 is built from 13 residues. Between the trimmed V and J ends, which lost 3 bases and 3 bases, there was a span of 11 bases. From germline, CDR1 is SQVTM and CDR2 ANQGSEA. CDR3 region: CSVDRTEDTEAFF. The DNA for the CDR3 is TGCAGCGTTGACCGGACAGAGGACACTGAAGCTTTCTTT. Full variable domain (rest looked up from reference TRBV29-1 and TRBJ1-1): SAVISQKPSRDICQRGTSLTIQCQVDSQVTMMFWYRQQPGQSLTLIATANQGSEATYESGFVIDKFPISRPNLTFSTLTVSNMSPEDSSIYLCSVDRTEDTEAFFGQGTRLTVV.

This clone was seen only a few times. The rearrangement joins TRBV18 to TRBJ2-1; 7 nucleotides align to TRBD1. V lost 4 bases, J lost 4 bases, and 13 bases stayed unmatched. The CDR3 has 17 residues. Germline V CDR1 and CDR2: KGHSH, LQKENI. The CDR3 here is CASSLAPGTALYNEQFF. The CDR3 DNA reads TGTGCCAGCTCACTTGCCCCCGGGACAGCCTTATACAATGAGCAGTTCTTC.

V usage is TRBV5-1 and J usage is TRBJ2-5; TRBD2 is a possible D gene (6 bases). V lost 1 base and J 5 bases, leaving 15 bases between the germline ends. The CDR3 is made up of 15 amino acids. Germline V gene data show CDR1 as SGHRS and CDR2 as YFSETQ. The CDR3 nucleotides read TGCGCCAGCAGCTTGTCACCGGGAGTGAGCGAGACCCAGTACTTC. It specifies CASSLSPGVSETQYF.

The chain carries TRBV6-5 and TRBJ2-7; D not resolved. CDR1 is MNHEY, CDR2 SVGAGI, per germline. The CDR3 sequence is 14 residues long. Trimming removed 2 bases from V and 0 bases from J, with 8 bases in between. CDR3 sequence reads: CASSYPADSYEQYF. The DNA of the CDR3 is TGTGCCAGCAGTTACCCGGCGGACTCCTACGAGCAGTACTTC.

The V gene is TRBV27, the J gene TRBJ2-1; 10 bases are shared with TRBD2. The CDR3 runs to 16 residues. J gave up 7 bases and V 6 bases, and 12 bases lay outside the gene matches. From germline, CDR1 is MNHEY and CDR2 SMNVEV (reference sequence). CDR3 in DNA: TGTGCCAGCAGCCCCCGAGCGGGAGGGCCTAGGAATGAGCAGTTCTTC. Translation gives CASSPRAGGPRNEQFF.

CDR3 amino acids: CASSLKYGSDTQYF. The CDR3 nucleotides read TGTGCCAGCAGCCTTAAATACGGGTCAGATACGCAGTATTTT. V and J are TRBV27 and TRBJ2-3; D uncertain. The CDR3 loop spans 14 amino acids. Germline CDR1 reads MNHEY; CDR2 reads SMNVEV (reference sequence). V was shortened by 6 bases and J by 4 bases, with 14 bases between the two germline ends.

This rearrangement joins TRBV5-4 to TRBJ2-7, with 10 positions matching TRBD1. With V trimmed by 4 bases and J by 2 bases, 3 bases remained unmatched. Germline values: CDR1 SGHNT, CDR2 YYREEE (reference sequence). The CDR3 sequence is 14 residues long. The CDR3 nucleotides are TGTGCCAGCAGCCAAGGGACAGGGGCCTACGAGCAGTACTTC. Residues: CASSQGTGAYEQYF.

This chain joins TRBV6-5 and TRBJ2-7; D might be TRBD2 (6 bases). Trimming cost V 11 bases and J 7 bases, with 12 bases left between them. Germline V gives CDR1 MNHEY, CDR2 SVGAGI. The CDR3 is 10 amino acids. The CDR3 bases are TGTGCCCCCGGGGAGGAGGAGCAGTACTTC. This gives the protein CAPGEEEQYF.

This clone is a singleton in its sample. The genes are TRBV7-8 and TRBJ1-1; TRBD1 might be the D (6 bases). The CDR3 consists of 14 residues. V lost 5 bases, J lost 9 bases, and 19 bases lay in between. The germline V gene has CDR1 SGHVS and CDR2 FQNEAQ. CDR3 region: CASSPSTTGKKAFF. In DNA, the CDR3 is TGTGCCAGCAGCCCTTCCACCACAGGGAAAAAAGCTTTCTTT.